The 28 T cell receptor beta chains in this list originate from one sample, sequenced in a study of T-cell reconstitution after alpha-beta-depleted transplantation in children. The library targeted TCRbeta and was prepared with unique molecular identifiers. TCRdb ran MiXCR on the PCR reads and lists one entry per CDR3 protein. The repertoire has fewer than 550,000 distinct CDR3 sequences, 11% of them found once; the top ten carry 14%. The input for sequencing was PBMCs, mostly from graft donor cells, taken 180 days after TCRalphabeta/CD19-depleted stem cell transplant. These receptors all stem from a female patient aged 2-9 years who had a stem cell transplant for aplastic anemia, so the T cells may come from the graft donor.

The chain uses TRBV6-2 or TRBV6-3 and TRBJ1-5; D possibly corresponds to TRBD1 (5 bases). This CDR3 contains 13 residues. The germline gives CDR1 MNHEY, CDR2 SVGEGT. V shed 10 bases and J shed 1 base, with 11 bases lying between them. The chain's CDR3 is CAIQEGSNQPQHF. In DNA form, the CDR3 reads TGTGCCATTCAGGAGGGGAGCAATCAGCCCCAGCATTTT.

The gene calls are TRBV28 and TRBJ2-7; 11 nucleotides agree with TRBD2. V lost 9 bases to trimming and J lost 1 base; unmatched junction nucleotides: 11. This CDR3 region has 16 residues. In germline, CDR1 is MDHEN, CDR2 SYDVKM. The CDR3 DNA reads TGTGCCAGTGAGGGGGTGACTAGCGGGAATTCCTACGAGCAGTACTTC. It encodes CASEGVTSGNSYEQYF.

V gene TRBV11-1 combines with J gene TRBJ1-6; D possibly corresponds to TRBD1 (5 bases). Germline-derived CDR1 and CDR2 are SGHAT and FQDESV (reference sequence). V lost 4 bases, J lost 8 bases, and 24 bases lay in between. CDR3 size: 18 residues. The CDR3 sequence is CASSSPAGTDFYDSPLHF. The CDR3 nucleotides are TGTGCCAGCAGCTCCCCCGCCGGGACGGACTTTTATGATTCACCCCTCCACTTT.

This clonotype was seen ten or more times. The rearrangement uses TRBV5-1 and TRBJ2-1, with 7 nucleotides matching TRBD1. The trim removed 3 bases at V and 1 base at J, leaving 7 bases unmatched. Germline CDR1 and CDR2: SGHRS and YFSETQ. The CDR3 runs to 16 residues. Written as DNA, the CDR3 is TGCGCCAGCAGCTACACAGGGGATGGGTCCTACAATGAGCAGTTCTTC. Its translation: CASSYTGDGSYNEQFF. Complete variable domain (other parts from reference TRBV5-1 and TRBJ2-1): KAGVTQTPRYLIKTRGQQVTLSCSPISGHRSVSWYQQTPGQGLQFLFEYFSETQRNKGNFPGRFSGRQFSNSRSEMNVSTLELGDSALYLCASSYTGDGSYNEQFFGPGTRLTVL.

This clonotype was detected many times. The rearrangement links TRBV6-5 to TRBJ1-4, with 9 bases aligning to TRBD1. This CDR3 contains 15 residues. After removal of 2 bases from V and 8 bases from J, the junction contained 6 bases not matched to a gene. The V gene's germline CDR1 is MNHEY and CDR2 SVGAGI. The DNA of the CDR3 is TGTGCCAGCAGTTACCTACAGGGGGCTAGGGAAAAACTGTTTTTT. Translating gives CASSYLQGAREKLFF.

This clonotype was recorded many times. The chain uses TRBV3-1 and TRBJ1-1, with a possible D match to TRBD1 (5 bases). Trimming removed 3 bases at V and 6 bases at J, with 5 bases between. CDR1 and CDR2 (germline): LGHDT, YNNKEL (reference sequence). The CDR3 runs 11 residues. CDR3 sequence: CASSQGPEAFF. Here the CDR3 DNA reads TGTGCCAGCAGCCAGGGACCTGAAGCTTTCTTT.

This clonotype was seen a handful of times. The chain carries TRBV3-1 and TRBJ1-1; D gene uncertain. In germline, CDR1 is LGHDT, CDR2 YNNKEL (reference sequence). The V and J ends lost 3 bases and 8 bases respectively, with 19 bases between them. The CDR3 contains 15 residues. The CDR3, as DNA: TGTGCCAGCAGCCATTACACCCGACGGAGGCCAGAAGCTTTCTTT. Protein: CASSHYTRRRPEAFF. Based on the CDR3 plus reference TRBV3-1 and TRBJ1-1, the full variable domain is DTAVSQTPKYLVTQMGNDKSIKCEQNLGHDTMYWYKQDSKKFLKIMFSYNNKELIINETVPNRFSPKSPDKAHLNLHINSLELGDSAVYFCASSHYTRRRPEAFFGQGTRLTVV.

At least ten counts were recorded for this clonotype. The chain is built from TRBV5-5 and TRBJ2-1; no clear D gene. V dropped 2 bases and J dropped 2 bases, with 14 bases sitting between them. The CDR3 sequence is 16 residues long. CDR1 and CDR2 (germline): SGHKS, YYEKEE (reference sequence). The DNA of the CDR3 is TGTGCCAGCAGCTTCGGGCCGGATGGGACCTACAATGAGCAGTTCTTC. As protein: CASSFGPDGTYNEQFF.

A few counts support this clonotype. The CDR3 DNA reads as TGCGCCAGCAGCTTGGGGGACACCATCTATGGCTACACCTTC. Protein: CASSLGDTIYGYTF. The rearrangement uses TRBV5-1 and TRBJ1-2, with a weak D call TRBD1 (6 bases). With 0 bases removed from V and 4 bases from J, the gap between germline ends came to 10 bases. This CDR3 spans 14 amino acids. Germline V gene lookup returns CDR1 SGHRS and CDR2 YFSETQ.

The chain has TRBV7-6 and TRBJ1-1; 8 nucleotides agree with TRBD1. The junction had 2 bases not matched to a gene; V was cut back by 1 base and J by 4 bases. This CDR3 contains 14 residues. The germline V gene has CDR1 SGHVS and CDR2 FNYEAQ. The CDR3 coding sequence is TGTGCCAGCAGCTTAGGGACAGGGCGCACTGAAGCTTTCTTT. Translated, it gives CASSLGTGRTEAFF.

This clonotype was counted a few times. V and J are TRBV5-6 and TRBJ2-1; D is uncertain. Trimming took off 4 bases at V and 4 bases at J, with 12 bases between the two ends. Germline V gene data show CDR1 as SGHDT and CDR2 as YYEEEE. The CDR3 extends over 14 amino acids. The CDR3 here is CASSGLEVYNEQFF. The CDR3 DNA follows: TGTGCCAGCAGCGGATTAGAGGTATACAATGAGCAGTTCTTC.

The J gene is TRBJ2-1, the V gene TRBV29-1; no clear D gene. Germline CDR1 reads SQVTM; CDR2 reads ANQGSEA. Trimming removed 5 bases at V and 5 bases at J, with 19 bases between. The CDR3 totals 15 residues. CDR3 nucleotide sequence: TGCAGCGTTCGGACCGGTACCTCCTGGGACAATGAGCAGTTCTTC. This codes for CSVRTGTSWDNEQFF.

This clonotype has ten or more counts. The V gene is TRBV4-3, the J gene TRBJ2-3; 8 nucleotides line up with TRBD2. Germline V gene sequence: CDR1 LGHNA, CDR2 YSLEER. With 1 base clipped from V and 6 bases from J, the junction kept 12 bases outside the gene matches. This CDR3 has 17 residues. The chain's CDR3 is CASSQAGGPGRADTQYF. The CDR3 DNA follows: TGCGCCAGCAGCCAAGCGGGAGGGCCGGGGAGGGCGGATACGCAGTATTTT.

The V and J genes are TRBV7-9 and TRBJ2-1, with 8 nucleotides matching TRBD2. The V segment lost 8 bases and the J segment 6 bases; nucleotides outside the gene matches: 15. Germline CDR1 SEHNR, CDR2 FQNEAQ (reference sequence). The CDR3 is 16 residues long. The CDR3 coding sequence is TGTGCCAGCGGTTCACTGGCGGGACTAGGCACCAATGAGCAGTTCTTC. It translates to CASGSLAGLGTNEQFF. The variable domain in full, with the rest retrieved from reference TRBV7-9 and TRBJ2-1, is DTGVSQNPRHKITKRGQNVTFRCDPISEHNRLYWYRQTLGQGPEFLTYFQNEAQLEKSRLLSDRFSAERPKGSFSTLEIQRTEQGDSAMYLCASGSLAGLGTNEQFFGPGTRLTVL.

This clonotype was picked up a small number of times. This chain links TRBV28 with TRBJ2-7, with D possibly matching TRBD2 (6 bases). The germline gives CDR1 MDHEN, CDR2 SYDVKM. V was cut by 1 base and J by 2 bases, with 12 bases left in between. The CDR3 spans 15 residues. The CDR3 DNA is TGTGCCAGCAGTTTATTGGGGGGAACCGCCTACGAGCAGTACTTC. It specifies CASSLLGGTAYEQYF.

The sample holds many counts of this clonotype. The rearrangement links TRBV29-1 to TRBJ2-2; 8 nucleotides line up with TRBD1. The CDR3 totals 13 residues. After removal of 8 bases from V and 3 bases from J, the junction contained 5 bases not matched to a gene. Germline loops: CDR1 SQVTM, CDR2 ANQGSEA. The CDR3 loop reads CSSETGDTGELFF. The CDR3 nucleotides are TGCAGCTCGGAGACAGGGGACACCGGGGAGCTGTTTTTT.

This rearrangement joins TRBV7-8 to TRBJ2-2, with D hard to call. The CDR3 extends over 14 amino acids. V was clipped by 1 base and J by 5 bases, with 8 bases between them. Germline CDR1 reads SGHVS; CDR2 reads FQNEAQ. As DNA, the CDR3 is TGTGCCAGCAGCTTAGACGACTGGACCGGGGAGCTGTTTTTT. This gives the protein CASSLDDWTGELFF.

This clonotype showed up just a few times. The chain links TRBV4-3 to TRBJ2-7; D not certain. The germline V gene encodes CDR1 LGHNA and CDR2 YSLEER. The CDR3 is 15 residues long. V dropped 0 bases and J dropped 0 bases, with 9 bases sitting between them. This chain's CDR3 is CASSQDRKSSYEQYF. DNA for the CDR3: TGCGCCAGCAGCCAAGACCGAAAGTCCTCCTACGAGCAGTACTTC.

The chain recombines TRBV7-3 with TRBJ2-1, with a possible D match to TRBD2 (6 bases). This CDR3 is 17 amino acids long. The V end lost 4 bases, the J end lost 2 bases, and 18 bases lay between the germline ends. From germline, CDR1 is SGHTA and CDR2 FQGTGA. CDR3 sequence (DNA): TGTGCCAGCAGCTCCTACTCCCAGAGACTAGCCTACAATGAGCAGTTCTTC. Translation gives CASSSYSQRLAYNEQFF. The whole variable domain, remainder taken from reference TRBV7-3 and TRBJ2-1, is GAGVSQTPSNKVTEKGKYVELRCDPISGHTALYWYRQSLGQGPEFLIYFQGTGAADDSGLPNDRFFAVRPEGSVSTLKIQRTERGDSAVYLCASSSYSQRLAYNEQFFGPGTRLTVL.

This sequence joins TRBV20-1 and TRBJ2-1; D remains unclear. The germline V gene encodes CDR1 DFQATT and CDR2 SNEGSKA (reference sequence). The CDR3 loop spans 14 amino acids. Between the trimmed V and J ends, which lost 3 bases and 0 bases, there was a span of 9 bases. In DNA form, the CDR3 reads TGCAGTGCTAGCGGGTTTAGCTCCTACAATGAGCAGTTCTTC. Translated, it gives CSASGFSSYNEQFF.

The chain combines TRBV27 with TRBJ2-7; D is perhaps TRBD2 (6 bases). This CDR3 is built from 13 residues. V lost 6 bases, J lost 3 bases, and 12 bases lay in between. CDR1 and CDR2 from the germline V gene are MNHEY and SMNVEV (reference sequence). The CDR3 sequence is CASRPSGGYEQYV. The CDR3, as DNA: TGTGCCAGCAGACCCTCCGGGGGCTACGAGCAGTACGTC.

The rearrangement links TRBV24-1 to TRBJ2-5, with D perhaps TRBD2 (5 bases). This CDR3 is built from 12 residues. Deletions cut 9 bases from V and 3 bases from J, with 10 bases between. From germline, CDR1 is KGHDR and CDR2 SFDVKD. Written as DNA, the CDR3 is TGTGCCACCGCGGGCTGGGAAGAGACCCAGTACTTC. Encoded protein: CATAGWEETQYF.

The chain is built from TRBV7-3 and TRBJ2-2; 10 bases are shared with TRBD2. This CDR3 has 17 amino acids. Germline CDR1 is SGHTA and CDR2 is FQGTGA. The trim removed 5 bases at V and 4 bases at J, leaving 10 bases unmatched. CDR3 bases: TGTGCCAGCAGCCCCCGGGTCGCTAGCGGGAGCACCGGGGAGCTGTTTTTT. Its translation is CASSPRVASGSTGELFF.

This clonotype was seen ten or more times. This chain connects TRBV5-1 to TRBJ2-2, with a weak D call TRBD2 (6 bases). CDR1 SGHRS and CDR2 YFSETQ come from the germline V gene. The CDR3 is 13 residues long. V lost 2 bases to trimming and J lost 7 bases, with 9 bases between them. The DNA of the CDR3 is TGCGCCAGCAGCTTCAGGGAGGTCGGGGAGCTGTTTTTT. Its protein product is CASSFREVGELFF.

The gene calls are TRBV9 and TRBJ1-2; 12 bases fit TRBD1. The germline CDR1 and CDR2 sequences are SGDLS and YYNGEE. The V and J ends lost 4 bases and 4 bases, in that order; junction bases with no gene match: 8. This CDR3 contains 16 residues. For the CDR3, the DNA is TGTGCCAGCAGCCGGGACAGGGGGCGCGGGGGCTATGGCTACACCTTC. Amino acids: CASSRDRGRGGYGYTF.

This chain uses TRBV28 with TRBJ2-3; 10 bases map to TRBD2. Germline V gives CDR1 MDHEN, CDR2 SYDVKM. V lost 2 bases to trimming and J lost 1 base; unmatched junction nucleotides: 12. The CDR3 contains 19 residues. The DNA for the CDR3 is TGTGCCAGCAGTTTACTACAAGCGGGAGGGCCGATTGGCACAGATACGCAGTATTTT. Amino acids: CASSLLQAGGPIGTDTQYF.

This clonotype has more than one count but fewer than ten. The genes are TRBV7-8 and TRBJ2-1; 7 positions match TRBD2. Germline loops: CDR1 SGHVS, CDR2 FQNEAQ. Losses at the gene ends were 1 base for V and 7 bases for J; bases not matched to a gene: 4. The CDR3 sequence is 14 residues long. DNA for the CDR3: TGTGCCAGCAGCTTAGTCGGGAGGATTAATGAGCAGTTCTTC. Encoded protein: CASSLVGRINEQFF. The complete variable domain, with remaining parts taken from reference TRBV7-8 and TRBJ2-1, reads GAGVSQSPRYKVAKRGQDVALRCDPISGHVSLFWYQQALGQGPEFLTYFQNEAQLDKSGLPSDRFFAERPEGSVSTLKIQRTQQEDSAVYLCASSLVGRINEQFFGPGTRLTVL.

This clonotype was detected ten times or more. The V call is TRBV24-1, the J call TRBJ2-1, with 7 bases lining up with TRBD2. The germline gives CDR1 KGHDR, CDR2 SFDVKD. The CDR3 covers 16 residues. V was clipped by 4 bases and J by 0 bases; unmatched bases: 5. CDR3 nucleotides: TGTGCCACCAGTGAGGATGTAGCGGGCTCCTACAATGAGCAGTTCTTC. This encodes CATSEDVAGSYNEQFF.